This T cell receptor (beta chain) was recovered during a study of T-cell memory formation after mild COVID-19. General study results and limits: CD4+ contracting clones were mainly CM and EM; CD8+ ones, EMRA.

Via MiXCR, TCRdb re-called the 5' RACE reads, giving one row per CDR3 protein. The repertoire holds roughly 450,000 distinct CDR3 sequences, with roughly 20% as singletons. This clonotype came up a few times. Its antigen is not identified. This clonotype was obtained from an adult woman who had mild COVID-19 (a few samples of this study predate the infection). Cell type and time point are not known. The source material was PBMCs or a T cell subset sorted from them (not recorded which).

CDR3 bases: TGTGCCAGCAGCCAGAATGCGGGACTAGGATACAATGAGCAGTTCTTC. This gives the protein CASSQNAGLGYNEQFF. The chain couples TRBV4-2 to TRBJ2-1, with 8 bases matching TRBD2. The CDR3 runs 16 residues. CDR1 and CDR2 from the germline V gene are LGHNA and YNFKEQ. The junction had 8 bases not matched to a gene; V was cut back by 3 bases and J by 4 bases.